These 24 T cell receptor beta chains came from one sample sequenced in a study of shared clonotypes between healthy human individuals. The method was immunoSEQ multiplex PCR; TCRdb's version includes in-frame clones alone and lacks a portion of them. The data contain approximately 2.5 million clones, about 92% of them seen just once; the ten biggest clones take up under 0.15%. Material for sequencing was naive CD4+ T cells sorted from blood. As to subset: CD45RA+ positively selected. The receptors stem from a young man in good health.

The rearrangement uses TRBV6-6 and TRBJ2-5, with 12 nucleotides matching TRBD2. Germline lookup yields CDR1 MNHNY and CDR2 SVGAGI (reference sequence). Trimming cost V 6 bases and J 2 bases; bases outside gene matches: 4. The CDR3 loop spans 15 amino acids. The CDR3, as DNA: TGTGCCAGCAGCAGGACTAGCGGGGAACAAGAGACCCAGTACTTC. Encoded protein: CASSRTSGEQETQYF.

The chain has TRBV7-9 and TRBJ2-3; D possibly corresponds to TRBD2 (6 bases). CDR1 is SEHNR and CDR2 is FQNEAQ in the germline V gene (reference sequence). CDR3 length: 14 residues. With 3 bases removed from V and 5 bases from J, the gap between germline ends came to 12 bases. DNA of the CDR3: TGTGCCAGCAGCTTTGGAGGGGCCGTAGATACGCAGTATTTT. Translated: CASSFGGAVDTQYF.

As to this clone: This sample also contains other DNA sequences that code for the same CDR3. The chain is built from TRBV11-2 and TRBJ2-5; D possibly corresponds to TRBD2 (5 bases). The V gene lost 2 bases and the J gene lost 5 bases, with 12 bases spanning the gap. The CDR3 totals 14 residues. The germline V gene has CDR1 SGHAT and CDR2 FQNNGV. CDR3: CASSLQGRGETQYF. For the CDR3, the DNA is TGTGCCAGCAGCTTACAAGGCCGCGGGGAGACCCAGTACTTC.

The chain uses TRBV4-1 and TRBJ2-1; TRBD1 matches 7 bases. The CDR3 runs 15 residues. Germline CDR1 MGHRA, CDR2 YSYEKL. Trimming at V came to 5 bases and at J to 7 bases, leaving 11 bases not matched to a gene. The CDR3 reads CASSYRDRERNEQFF. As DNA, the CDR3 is TGCGCCAGCAGCTACCGGGACAGAGAGAGAAATGAGCAGTTCTTC.

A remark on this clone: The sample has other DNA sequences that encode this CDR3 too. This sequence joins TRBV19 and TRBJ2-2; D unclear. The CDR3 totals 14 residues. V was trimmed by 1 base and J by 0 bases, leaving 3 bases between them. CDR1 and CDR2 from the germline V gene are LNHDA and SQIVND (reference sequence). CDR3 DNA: TGTGCCAGTAGTATAGGGCCGAACACCGGGGAGCTGTTTTTT. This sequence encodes CASSIGPNTGELFF.

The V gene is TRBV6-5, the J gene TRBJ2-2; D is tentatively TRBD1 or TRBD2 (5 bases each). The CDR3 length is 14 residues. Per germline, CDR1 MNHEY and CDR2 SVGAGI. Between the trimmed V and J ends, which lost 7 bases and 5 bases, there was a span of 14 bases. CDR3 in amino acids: CASTEGPVTGELFF. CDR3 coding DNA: TGTGCCAGCACCGAGGGACCGGTAACCGGGGAGCTGTTTTTT.

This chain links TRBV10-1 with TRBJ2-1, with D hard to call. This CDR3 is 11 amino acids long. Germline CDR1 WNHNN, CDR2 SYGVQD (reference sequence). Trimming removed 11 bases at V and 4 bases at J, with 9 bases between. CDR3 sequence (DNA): TGCGCCTCTTGGGGATACAATGAGCAGTTCTTC. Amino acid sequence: CASWGYNEQFF.

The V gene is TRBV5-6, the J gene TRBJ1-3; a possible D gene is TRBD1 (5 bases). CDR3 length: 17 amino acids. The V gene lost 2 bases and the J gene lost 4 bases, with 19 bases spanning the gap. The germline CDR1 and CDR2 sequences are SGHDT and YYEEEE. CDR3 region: CASSFRLPAGRGNTIYF. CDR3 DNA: TGTGCCAGCAGCTTTCGTTTACCAGCGGGACGAGGAAACACCATATATTTT.

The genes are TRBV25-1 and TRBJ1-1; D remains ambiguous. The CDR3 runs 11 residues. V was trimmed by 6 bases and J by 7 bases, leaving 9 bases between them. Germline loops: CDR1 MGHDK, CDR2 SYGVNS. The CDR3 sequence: CASRDYDEAFF. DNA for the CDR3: TGTGCCAGCAGAGACTACGATGAAGCTTTCTTT.

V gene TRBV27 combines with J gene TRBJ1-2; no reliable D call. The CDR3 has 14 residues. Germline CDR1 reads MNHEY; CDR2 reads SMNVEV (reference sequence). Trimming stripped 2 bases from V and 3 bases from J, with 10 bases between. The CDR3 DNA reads TGTGCCAGCAGTTTAGCAAAGGGTTACTATGGCTACACCTTC. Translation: CASSLAKGYYGYTF.

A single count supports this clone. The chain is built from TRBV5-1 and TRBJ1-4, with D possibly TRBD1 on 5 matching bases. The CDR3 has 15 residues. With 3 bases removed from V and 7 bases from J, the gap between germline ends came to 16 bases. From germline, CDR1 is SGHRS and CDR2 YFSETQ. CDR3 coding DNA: TGCGCCAGCAGCTGGGGAGGGACCAGCGGTGAAAAACTGTTTTTT. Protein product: CASSWGGTSGEKLFF.

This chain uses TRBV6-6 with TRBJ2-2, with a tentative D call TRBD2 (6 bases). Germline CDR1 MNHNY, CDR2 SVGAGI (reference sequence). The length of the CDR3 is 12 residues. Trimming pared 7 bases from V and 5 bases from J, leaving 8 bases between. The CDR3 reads CASTGGTGELFF. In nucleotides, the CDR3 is TGTGCCAGCACTGGGGGGACCGGGGAGCTGTTTTTT.

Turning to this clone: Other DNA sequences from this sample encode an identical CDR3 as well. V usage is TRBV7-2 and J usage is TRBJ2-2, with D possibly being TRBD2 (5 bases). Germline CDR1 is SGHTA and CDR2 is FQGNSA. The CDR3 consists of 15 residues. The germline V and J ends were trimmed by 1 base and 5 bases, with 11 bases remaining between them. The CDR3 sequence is CASSLVSGVTGELFF. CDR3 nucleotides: TGTGCCAGCAGCTTAGTGAGCGGAGTAACCGGGGAGCTGTTTTTT. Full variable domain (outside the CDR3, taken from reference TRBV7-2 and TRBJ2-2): GAGVSQSPSNKVTEKGKDVELRCDPISGHTALYWYRQSLGQGLEFLIYFQGNSAPDKSGLPSDRFSAERTGGSVSTLTIQRTQQEDSAVYLCASSLVSGVTGELFFGEGSRLTVL.

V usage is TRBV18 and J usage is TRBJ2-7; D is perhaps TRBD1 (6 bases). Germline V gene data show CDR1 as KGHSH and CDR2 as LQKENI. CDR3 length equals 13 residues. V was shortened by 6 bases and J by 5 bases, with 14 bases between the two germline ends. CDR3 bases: TGTGCCAGCTCTGAACAGGGTTTGGACGAGCAGTACTTC. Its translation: CASSEQGLDEQYF.

This chain's CDR3 is CASSQASGTDTQYF. The CDR3 DNA sequence: TGCGCCAGCAGCCAAGCTAGTGGCACAGATACGCAGTATTTT. The chain links TRBV4-1 to TRBJ2-3; unclear D gene. Germline V lookup: CDR1 MGHRA, CDR2 YSYEKL. Trimming removed 1 base from V and 1 base from J, with 6 bases in between. There are 14 residues in the CDR3.

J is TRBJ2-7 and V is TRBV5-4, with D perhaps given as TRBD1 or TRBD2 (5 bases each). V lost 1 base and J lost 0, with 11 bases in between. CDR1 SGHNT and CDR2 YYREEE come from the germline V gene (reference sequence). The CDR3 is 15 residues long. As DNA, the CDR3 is TGTGCCAGCAGCTTGACAGGCGAGGGCTCCTACGAGCAGTACTTC. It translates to CASSLTGEGSYEQYF.

The CDR3 DNA reads as TGTGCCAGCAGTGAGGATGGGAGCTCCGAGCAGTACTTC. Translation gives CASSEDGSSEQYF. The rearrangement links TRBV2 to TRBJ2-7, with TRBD2 as a possible D gene (5 bases). The CDR3 consists of 13 residues. Looked up from germline, CDR1 is SNHLY and CDR2 is FYNNEI. Trimming removed 3 bases from V and 6 bases from J, with 12 bases in between. The whole variable domain, filled in from reference TRBV2 and TRBJ2-7, reads EPEVTQTPSHQVTQMGQEVILRCVPISNHLYFYWYRQILGQKVEFLVSFYNNEISEKSEIFDDQFSVERPDGSNFTLKIRSTKLEDSAMYFCASSEDGSSEQYFGPGTRLTVT.

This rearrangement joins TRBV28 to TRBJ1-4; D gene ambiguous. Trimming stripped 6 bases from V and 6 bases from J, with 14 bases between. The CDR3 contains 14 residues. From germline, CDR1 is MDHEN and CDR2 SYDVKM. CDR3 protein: CASRIQRPYEKLFF. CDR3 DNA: TGTGCCAGCAGGATCCAACGGCCCTATGAAAAACTGTTTTTT. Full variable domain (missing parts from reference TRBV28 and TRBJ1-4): DVKVTQSSRYLVKRTGEKVFLECVQDMDHENMFWYRQDPGLGLRLIYFSYDVKMKEKGDIPEGYSVSREKKERFSLILESASTNQTSMYLCASRIQRPYEKLFFGSGTQLSVL.

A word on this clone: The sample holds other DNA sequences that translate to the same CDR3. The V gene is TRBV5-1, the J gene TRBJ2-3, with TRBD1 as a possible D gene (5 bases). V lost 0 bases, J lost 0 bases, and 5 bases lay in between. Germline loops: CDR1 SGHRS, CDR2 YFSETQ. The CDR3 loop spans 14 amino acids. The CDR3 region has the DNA TGCGCCAGCAGCTTGGACAGGAGCACAGATACGCAGTATTTT. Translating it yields CASSLDRSTDTQYF.

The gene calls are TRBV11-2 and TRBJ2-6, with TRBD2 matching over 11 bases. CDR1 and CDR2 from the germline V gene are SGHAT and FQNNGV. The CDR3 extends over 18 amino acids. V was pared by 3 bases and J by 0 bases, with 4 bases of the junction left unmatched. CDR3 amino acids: CASSLTSGVLSGANVLTF. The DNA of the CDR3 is TGTGCCAGCAGCTTGACTAGCGGGGTCCTCTCTGGGGCCAACGTCCTGACTTTC. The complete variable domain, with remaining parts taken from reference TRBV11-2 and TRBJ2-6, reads EAGVAQSPRYKIIEKRQSVAFWCNPISGHATLYWYQQILGQGPKLLIQFQNNGVVDDSQLPKDRFSAERLKGVDSTLKIQPAKLEDSAVYLCASSLTSGVLSGANVLTFGAGSRLTVL.

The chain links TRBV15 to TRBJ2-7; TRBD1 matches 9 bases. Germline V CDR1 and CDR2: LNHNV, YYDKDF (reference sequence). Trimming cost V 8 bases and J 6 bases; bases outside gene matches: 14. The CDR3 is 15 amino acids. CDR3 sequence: CATCRGDRDLGEQYF. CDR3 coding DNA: TGTGCCACCTGTAGAGGGGACAGGGATTTGGGCGAGCAGTACTTC.

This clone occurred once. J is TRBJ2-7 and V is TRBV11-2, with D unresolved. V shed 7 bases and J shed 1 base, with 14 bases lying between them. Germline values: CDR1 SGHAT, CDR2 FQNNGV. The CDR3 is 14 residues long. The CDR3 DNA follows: TGTGCCAGCAACCTCTACGAGGAGTCCTACGAGCAGTACTTC. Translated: CASNLYEESYEQYF. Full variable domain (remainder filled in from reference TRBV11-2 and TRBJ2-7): EAGVAQSPRYKIIEKRQSVAFWCNPISGHATLYWYQQILGQGPKLLIQFQNNGVVDDSQLPKDRFSAERLKGVDSTLKIQPAKLEDSAVYLCASNLYEESYEQYFGPGTRLTVT.

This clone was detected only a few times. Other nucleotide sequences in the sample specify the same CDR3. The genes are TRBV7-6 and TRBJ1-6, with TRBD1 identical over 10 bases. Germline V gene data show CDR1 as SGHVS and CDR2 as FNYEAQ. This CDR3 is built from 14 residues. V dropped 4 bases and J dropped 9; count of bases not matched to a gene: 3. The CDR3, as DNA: TGTGCCAGCAGCTCGGGACAGGGGTCTTCACCCCTCCACTTT. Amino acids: CASSSGQGSSPLHF.

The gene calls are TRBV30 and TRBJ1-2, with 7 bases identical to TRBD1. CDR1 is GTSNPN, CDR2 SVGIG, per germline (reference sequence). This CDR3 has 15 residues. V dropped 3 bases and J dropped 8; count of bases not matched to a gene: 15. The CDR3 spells CAWRRQTGTVAGYTF. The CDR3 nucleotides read TGTGCCTGGAGAAGACAAACCGGGACAGTCGCCGGCTACACCTTC.